The clone carrying this TCR beta chain was observed at least ten times. Its antigen is still unknown. This CDR3 has 14 amino acids. The V and J ends lost 2 bases and 7 bases, in that order; junction bases with no gene match: 5. CDR1 and CDR2 (germline): SGDLS, YYNGEE. TCRdb reprocessed the 5' RACE reads via MiXCR and lists one record per CDR3 protein. The sample records hundreds of thousands of distinct CDR3 sequences, approximately 9% being singletons. The data were taken from a study of identical twins. Study-level points and caveats: The study found that models underestimated out-of-frame TCR alpha sharing in monozygotic twins.

This sample also belongs to another study, concerning yellow fever vaccine responses in identical twins.

This TCR came from a woman between 18 and 29 years old in good health. Sample: PBMCs. V usage is TRBV9 and J usage is TRBJ2-2; 7 nucleotides align to TRBD1. DNA of the CDR3: TGTGCCAGCAGCGTGGCCCCAGGGGGCGGGGAGCTGTTTTTT. Its protein product is CASSVAPGGGELFF.